A selection of T cell receptor beta chains follows, all from one sample in a study of identical twins. MiXCR, run by TCRdb on the 5' RACE reads, gives a single entry per CDR3 protein. Of 500,000 to 700,000 distinct CDR3 sequences in the sample, 7.1% were seen once. These records were also assigned to another study, of yellow fever vaccine responses in identical twins.

Sequenced input: PBMCs. The receptors here all came from a woman younger than 30 in good health. CDR3s include the opening cysteine and the closing phenylalanine or tryptophan. Fields, in order: D gene, V gene, CDR3 length, J gene, clone size, CDR3 protein, CDR3 DNA. A D gene is named only where the DNA matches it firmly. The size of a clone is reported for some rows only, either as once, few or many, or as a class for expanded clones.

TRBD1	TRBV6-5	18	TRBJ1-5	few	CASSYSLNRGPSNQPQHF	TGTGCCAGCAGTTACTCCCTTAACAGGGGGCCTAGCAATCAGCCCCAGCATTTT
TRBD2	TRBV5-1	16	TRBJ2-3	many	CASSQGLAHNTDTQYF	TGCGCCAGCAGCCAAGGACTAGCACATAACACAGATACGCAGTATTTT
-	TRBV6-5	14	TRBJ1-6	-	CASSYGSYNSPLHF	TGTGCCAGCAGTTACGGCTCCTATAATTCACCCCTCCACTTT
-	TRBV3-1	15	TRBJ2-3	-	CASSQNPAPSDTQYF	TGTGCCAGCAGCCAAAACCCAGCGCCTTCAGATACGCAGTATTTT
TRBD2	TRBV11-2	17	TRBJ2-5	-	CASSLLAGALLQETQYF	TGTGCCAGCAGCTTACTAGCGGGGGCCCTGTTACAAGAGACCCAGTACTTC
-	TRBV20-1	14	TRBJ1-5	-	CSASINYSNQPQHF	TGCAGTGCTTCGATAAATTATAGCAATCAGCCCCAGCATTTT
TRBD2	TRBV29-1	12	TRBJ2-1	-	CSVLGRGDEQFF	TGCAGCGTCCTTGGGCGGGGGGATGAGCAGTTCTTC
TRBD2	TRBV12-5	16	TRBJ2-4	few	CASGLVRLAGENIQYF	TGTGCTAGTGGTTTGGTAAGGCTAGCGGGAGAGAACATTCAGTACTTC
-	TRBV10-2	12	TRBJ2-7	-	CASSEFRQEQYF	TGCGCCAGCAGTGAGTTTAGGCAGGAGCAGTACTTC
-	TRBV18	13	TRBJ1-6	-	CASSPGRESPLHF	TGTGCCAGCTCACCAGGCAGGGAATCACCCCTCCACTTT
-	TRBV5-1	15	TRBJ1-1	-	CASSRENLMGTEAFF	TGCGCCAGCAGCCGAGAAAATCTAATGGGCACTGAAGCTTTCTTT
TRBD2	TRBV29-1	16	TRBJ2-7	few	CSVVTSGSGLRYEQYF	TGCAGCGTTGTCACTAGCGGGAGTGGCCTGAGGTACGAGCAGTACTTC
TRBD2	TRBV20-1	15	TRBJ2-1	-	CSARGSGGTYNEQFF	TGCAGTGCTAGAGGTAGCGGGGGGACCTACAATGAGCAGTTCTTC
-	TRBV7-2	15	TRBJ2-7	many	CASSLRRQFSYEQYF	TGTGCCAGCAGCTTAAGGAGACAGTTCTCCTACGAGCAGTACTTC
TRBD2	TRBV20-1	16	TRBJ2-1	few	CSAGKIGGGNGDEQFF	TGCAGTGCTGGGAAGATAGGCGGGGGGAATGGAGATGAGCAGTTCTTC
TRBD2	TRBV2	18	TRBJ2-1	once	CAFCGAGVAGGVYNEQFF	TGTGCCTTCTGTGGCGCGGGGGTAGCGGGAGGGGTTTACAATGAGCAGTTCTTC
-	TRBV2	14	TRBJ1-3	many	CASSIGSDGNTIYF	TGTGCCAGCAGTATAGGCAGCGACGGAAACACCATATATTTT
TRBD1	TRBV5-1	15	TRBJ2-1	once	CASSSGDRVVHEQFF	TGCGCCAGCAGCTCCGGGGACAGGGTAGTACATGAGCAGTTCTTC
TRBD1	TRBV3-1	13	TRBJ1-2	many	CASSQGQGLGYTF	TGTGCCAGCAGCCAAGGACAGGGGCTTGGCTACACCTTC
TRBD2	TRBV5-1	19	TRBJ2-2	-	CASSLDLAENTFNTGELFF	TGCGCCAGCAGCTTGGATCTAGCGGAGAATACCTTTAACACCGGGGAGCTGTTTTTT
-	TRBV10-3	15	TRBJ1-1	many	CAIRRQEGSNTEAFF	TGTGCCATCAGGCGGCAGGAGGGATCGAACACTGAAGCTTTCTTT
-	TRBV24-1	17	TRBJ2-5	few	CATSDFARSREQETQYF	TGTGCCACCAGTGATTTCGCGCGGTCCCGGGAACAAGAGACCCAGTACTTC
TRBD2	TRBV20-1	14	TRBJ2-7	many	CSASTSGKFYEQYF	TGCAGTGCTTCTACTAGCGGAAAGTTCTACGAGCAGTACTTC
-	TRBV6-1	19	TRBJ2-7	few	CASSRSSPLRDSSFYEQYF	TGTGCCAGCAGTAGATCCTCTCCCTTGAGGGACTCTTCTTTTTACGAGCAGTACTTC
-	TRBV6-4	13	TRBJ1-1	many	CASSARENTEAFF	TGTGCCAGCAGTGCCCGGGAGAACACTGAAGCTTTCTTT
TRBD2	TRBV12-3/TRBV12-4	16	TRBJ2-7	many	CASSFGRTSGRYGQYF	TGTGCCAGCAGTTTTGGGCGGACTAGCGGGAGGTACGGGCAGTACTTC
TRBD1	TRBV29-1	15	TRBJ2-3	-	CSVSQGAFSTDTQYF	TGCAGCGTTTCACAGGGGGCCTTTAGTACAGATACGCAGTATTTT
-	TRBV28	14	TRBJ1-5	few	CASTRDARNQPQHF	TGTGCCAGCACCAGGGACGCTCGGAATCAGCCCCAGCATTTT
-	TRBV28	13	TRBJ2-2	-	CASRSANTGELFF	TGTGCCAGCAGGAGCGCGAACACCGGGGAGCTGTTTTTT
TRBD1	TRBV6-1	15	TRBJ1-2	few	CASIESGQGIYGYTF	TGTGCCAGCATCGAGTCGGGACAGGGGATTTATGGCTACACCTTC
-	TRBV15	17	TRBJ2-5	few	CATSRPLADVYQETQYF	TGTGCCACCAGCAGACCCCTGGCAGACGTGTACCAAGAGACCCAGTACTTC
TRBD2	TRBV3-1	19	TRBJ2-1	many	CASSQTSGRHPADFVEQFF	TGTGCCAGCAGCCAAACTAGCGGGAGACACCCGGCAGATTTTGTTGAGCAGTTCTTC
TRBD2	TRBV9	16	TRBJ2-3	few	CASSVASGRSTDTQYF	TGTGCCAGCAGCGTAGCTAGCGGGAGGAGCACAGATACGCAGTATTTT
-	TRBV12-3/TRBV12-4	11	TRBJ1-1	many	CASSKNTEAFF	TGTGCCAGCAGCAAGAACACTGAAGCTTTCTTT
-	TRBV12-3/TRBV12-4	15	TRBJ2-1	-	CASSNTRQLGNEQFF	TGTGCCAGCAGTAACACAAGACAGCTGGGCAATGAGCAGTTCTTC
-	TRBV24-1	16	TRBJ2-2	-	CATSQGRGSNTGELFF	TGTGCCACCAGTCAGGGGAGAGGTTCGAACACCGGGGAGCTGTTTTTT
-	TRBV7-2	12	TRBJ1-6	many	CASSYGSQVLHF	TGTGCCAGCAGCTACGGATCTCAGGTTCTCCACTTT
-	TRBV2	13	TRBJ2-7	many	CASSEGPAYEQYF	TGTGCCAGCAGTGAGGGGCCAGCCTACGAGCAGTACTTC